These 24 T cell receptor beta chains originate from one sample sequenced in a study of T cell changes during pregnancy in multiple sclerosis. Sequencing was performed with immunoSEQ multiplex PCR; in TCRdb, only in-frame clones are kept and a portion is missing. In the table there are 20,000 to 25,000 clones, about 88% of which are singletons. The material was CD8+ T cells from peripheral blood mononuclear cells, obtained after pregnancy. Source of these receptors: a female donor with multiple sclerosis, enrolled in a pregnancy study.

This CDR3 is CASSEGQSGANVLTF. CDR3 nucleotide sequence: TGTGCCAGCAGTGAAGGACAGTCTGGGGCCAACGTCCTGACTTTC. This chain joins TRBV6-1 and TRBJ2-6, with D possibly being TRBD1 (5 bases). The CDR3 sequence is 15 residues long. The germline V gene has CDR1 MNHNS and CDR2 SASEGT. The germline V and J ends were trimmed by 1 base and 1 base, with 5 bases remaining between them.

The chain couples TRBV2 to TRBJ2-1; 10 bases agree with TRBD1. Germline trimming cut 8 bases from V and 1 base from J; bases unmatched to any gene: 2. CDR1 and CDR2 from the germline V gene are SNHLY and FYNNEI. The CDR3 length is 14 residues. In DNA form, the CDR3 reads TGTGCCAGCGGACAGGGGGGATCCTACAATGAGCAGTTCTTC. This encodes CASGQGGSYNEQFF.

This sequence joins TRBV6-5 and TRBJ2-7; 10 bases are shared with TRBD1. The germline V gene encodes CDR1 MNHEY and CDR2 SVGAGI. This CDR3 comprises 15 residues. The V and J ends lost 6 bases and 0 bases, in that order; junction bases with no gene match: 5. The DNA of the CDR3 is TGTGCCAGCAGCTTGACAGGGGGCTTCTCCTACGAGCAGTACTTC. This sequence encodes CASSLTGGFSYEQYF.

V usage is TRBV4-3 and J usage is TRBJ1-1; D perhaps matches TRBD1 (5 bases). Germline-derived CDR1 and CDR2 are LGHNA and YSLEER. The V and J ends lost 0 bases and 4 bases respectively, with 12 bases between them. This CDR3 spans 15 amino acids. The CDR3 protein is CASSQDQGVGTEAFF. Written as DNA, the CDR3 is TGCGCCAGCAGCCAAGATCAGGGCGTGGGCACTGAAGCTTTCTTT.

The chain links TRBV4-1 to TRBJ2-7; unclear D gene. This CDR3 has 14 residues. The V gene lost 1 base and the J gene lost 1 base, with 8 bases spanning the gap. The V gene's germline CDR1 is MGHRA and CDR2 YSYEKL. The CDR3 DNA is TGCGCCAGCAGCCAAGGTTCGCGGTCCTACGAGCAGTACTTC. Its translation: CASSQGSRSYEQYF.

CDR3 sequence: CASSSILAGVTDTQYF. The CDR3 DNA is TGTGCCAGCAGTTCCATCCTAGCGGGAGTAACAGATACGCAGTATTTT. The genes are TRBV6-5 and TRBJ2-3; 10 nucleotides match TRBD2. The CDR3 extends over 16 amino acids. Germline CDR1 MNHEY, CDR2 SVGAGI. J lost 3 bases, V lost 4 bases, and 7 bases had no gene match.

The V gene is TRBV28, the J gene TRBJ2-7; TRBD2 agrees at 12 bases. The ends lost 6 bases at V and 6 bases at J; junction bases unmatched: 6. Germline assignment: CDR1 MDHEN and CDR2 SYDVKM. There are 14 residues in the CDR3. CDR3 residues: CASRPWTSGAEQYF. The CDR3 region has the DNA TGTGCCAGCAGACCATGGACTAGCGGGGCCGAGCAGTACTTC.

The chain employs TRBV2 and TRBJ2-1; D not resolved. This CDR3 contains 11 residues. V gave up 4 bases and J gave up 7 bases, with 5 bases separating them. Germline-derived CDR1 and CDR2 are SNHLY and FYNNEI. CDR3 in amino acids: CASSVDNEQFF. Written as DNA, the CDR3 is TGTGCCAGCAGTGTAGATAATGAGCAGTTCTTC. Full variable domain (outside the CDR3, taken from reference TRBV2 and TRBJ2-1): EPEVTQTPSHQVTQMGQEVILRCVPISNHLYFYWYRQILGQKVEFLVSFYNNEISEKSEIFDDQFSVERPDGSNFTLKIRSTKLEDSAMYFCASSVDNEQFFGPGTRLTVL.

The rearrangement links TRBV27 to TRBJ1-4; D is ambiguous. V shed 3 bases and J shed 5 bases, with 22 bases lying between them. CDR3 length: 18 amino acids. CDR1 and CDR2 from the germline V gene are MNHEY and SMNVEV (reference sequence). The DNA of the CDR3 is TGTGCCAGCAGTTTTTATAACTATCGCGAAGCCATAAATGAAAAACTGTTTTTT. Its protein is CASSFYNYREAINEKLFF. Combining the CDR3 with reference TRBV27 and TRBJ1-4 gives the whole variable domain EAQVTQNPRYLITVTGKKLTVTCSQNMNHEYMSWYRQDPGLGLRQIYYSMNVEVTDKGDVPEGYKVSRKEKRNFPLILESPSPNQTSLYFCASSFYNYREAINEKLFFGSGTQLSVL.

The V and J genes are TRBV7-9 and TRBJ2-1; TRBD2 agrees at 9 bases. The CDR3 sequence is 15 residues long. The V gene's germline CDR1 is SEHNR and CDR2 FQNEAQ (reference sequence). V lost 5 bases and J lost 1; bases outside the gene matches: 3. Written as DNA, the CDR3 is TGTGCCAGCAGCGGAGCGGGAGGTTCCTACAATGAGCAGTTCTTC. Amino acids: CASSGAGGSYNEQFF.

V usage is TRBV6-1 and J usage is TRBJ1-1; D remains ambiguous. CDR1 is MNHNS and CDR2 is SASEGT in the germline V gene. The CDR3 length is 14 residues. Trimming pared 8 bases from V and 11 bases from J, leaving 24 bases between. The CDR3 sequence: CASAATGKLLAAFF. The CDR3 DNA reads TGTGCCAGCGCAGCCACCGGGAAACTCCTTGCCGCTTTCTTT.

Only a few counts were recorded for this clone. The J gene is TRBJ1-1, the V gene TRBV9; 9 bases line up with TRBD1. Germline V gene data show CDR1 as SGDLS and CDR2 as YYNGEE. CDR3 length: 14 residues. Trimming removed 7 bases from V and 2 bases from J; junction bases left unmatched: 6. The CDR3 here is CASGGTGRNTEAFF. CDR3 DNA: TGTGCCAGCGGGGGGACAGGGAGAAACACTGAAGCTTTCTTT.

This sequence joins TRBV19 and TRBJ2-1; D not resolved. The CDR3 extends over 14 amino acids. Germline loops: CDR1 LNHDA, CDR2 SQIVND (reference sequence). The CDR3 region is CARTILETYNEQFF. The CDR3 nucleotides are TGTGCGAGAACGATCCTGGAGACGTACAATGAGCAGTTCTTC.

The chain carries TRBV13 and TRBJ2-1; D is perhaps TRBD2 (6 bases). Trimming shortened V by 3 bases and J by 4 bases, and 16 bases separated the two germline ends. The CDR3 loop spans 16 amino acids. The germline V gene has CDR1 PRHDT and CDR2 FYEKMQ (reference sequence). The CDR3 sequence is CASSLAPGGTYNEQFF. CDR3 sequence (DNA): TGTGCCAGCAGCTTGGCCCCTGGAGGGACTTACAATGAGCAGTTCTTC.

V usage is TRBV30 and J usage is TRBJ1-1; D is undetermined. V lost 5 bases, J lost 4 bases, and 11 bases lay in between. CDR3 size: 12 residues. The germline V gene has CDR1 GTSNPN and CDR2 SVGIG (reference sequence). The CDR3 loop reads CAWVPRGTEAFF. DNA of the CDR3: TGTGCCTGGGTCCCACGGGGCACTGAAGCTTTCTTT.

The rearrangement uses TRBV5-1 and TRBJ1-2; D not resolved. CDR1 is SGHRS, CDR2 YFSETQ, per germline. The CDR3 has 14 residues. With 2 bases removed from V and 5 bases from J, the gap between germline ends came to 13 bases. CDR3 loop: CASSFSTEDYGYTF. The CDR3 region has the DNA TGCGCCAGCAGCTTTAGTACGGAGGATTATGGCTACACCTTC. Together with reference TRBV5-1 and TRBJ1-2, the CDR3 gives the full variable domain: KAGVTQTPRYLIKTRGQQVTLSCSPISGHRSVSWYQQTPGQGLQFLFEYFSETQRNKGNFPGRFSGRQFSNSRSEMNVSTLELGDSALYLCASSFSTEDYGYTFGSGTRLTVV.

The chain is built from TRBV5-1 and TRBJ2-3; 11 nucleotides line up with TRBD2. The V segment lost 4 bases and the J segment 3 bases; nucleotides outside the gene matches: 4. Germline CDR1 SGHRS, CDR2 YFSETQ. This CDR3 region has 15 residues. The CDR3: CASSRLAGKTDTQYF. The CDR3 bases are TGCGCCAGCAGCCGACTAGCGGGGAAGACAGATACGCAGTATTTT.

This rearrangement joins TRBV18 to TRBJ1-5; 10 bases fit TRBD1. With V trimmed by 3 bases and J by 5 bases, 1 base remained unmatched. Germline V gene sequence: CDR1 KGHSH, CDR2 LQKENI. The CDR3 runs to 14 residues. This chain's CDR3 is CASSPGTGDQPQHF. In nucleotides, the CDR3 is TGTGCCAGCTCACCCGGGACAGGGGATCAGCCCCAGCATTTT. Complete variable domain (other parts from reference TRBV18 and TRBJ1-5): NAGVMQNPRHLVRRRGQEARLRCSPMKGHSHVYWYRQLPEEGLKFMVYLQKENIIDESGMPKERFSAEFPKEGPSILRIQQVVRGDSAAYFCASSPGTGDQPQHFGDGTRLSIL.

The rearrangement joins TRBV6-4 to TRBJ2-1, with 8 bases identical to TRBD2. The CDR3 totals 15 residues. Germline lookup yields CDR1 MRHNA and CDR2 SNTAGT. Trimming removed 0 bases from V and 6 bases from J; junction bases left unmatched: 4. The CDR3 loop is CASSDSSGTSNEQFF. In nucleotides, the CDR3 is TGTGCCAGCAGTGACTCGTCCGGGACTAGCAATGAGCAGTTCTTC.

The CDR3 here is CASSLFGGGNTEAFF. CDR3 bases: TGTGCCAGCAGTTTATTCGGGGGGGGGAACACTGAAGCTTTCTTT. The chain couples TRBV28 to TRBJ1-1; D might be TRBD1 (5 bases). Between the trimmed V and J ends, which lost 1 base and 1 base, there was a span of 10 bases. Germline V gene data show CDR1 as MDHEN and CDR2 as SYDVKM. The length of the CDR3 is 15 residues.

This clone was counted only a few times. The gene calls are TRBV14 and TRBJ2-1; TRBD1 is a possible D gene (5 bases). Germline-derived CDR1 and CDR2 are SGHDN and FVKESK. The CDR3 extends over 15 amino acids. V lost 4 bases to trimming and J lost 9 bases, with 19 bases between them. CDR3 DNA: TGTGCCAGCAGCCCACTGGGGCCTACTCGTGGTGAGCAGTTCTTC. Translated, it gives CASSPLGPTRGEQFF. Together with reference TRBV14 and TRBJ2-1, the CDR3 gives the full variable domain: EAGVTQFPSHSVIEKGQTVTLRCDPISGHDNLYWYRRVMGKEIKFLLHFVKESKQDESGMPNNRFLAERTGGTYSTLKVQPAELEDSGVYFCASSPLGPTRGEQFFGPGTRLTVL.

The V gene is TRBV5-6, the J gene TRBJ2-1; TRBD2 agrees at 13 bases. CDR3 length equals 15 residues. Per the germline V gene, CDR1 is SGHDT and CDR2 is YYEEEE. The ends lost 0 bases at V and 8 bases at J; junction bases unmatched: 2. The CDR3 region is CASSLALAGGYEQFF. DNA of the CDR3: TGTGCCAGCAGCTTGGCACTAGCGGGAGGGTATGAGCAGTTCTTC.

The rearrangement links TRBV19 to TRBJ1-1; D is perhaps TRBD1 (5 bases). Trimming took 4 bases from V and 7 from J, leaving 7 bases between them. Germline values: CDR1 LNHDA, CDR2 SQIVND (reference sequence). CDR3 length equals 11 residues. The CDR3 bases are TGTGCCAGTAGTAGGGGGGATGAAGCTTTCTTT. It is translated as CASSRGDEAFF. Looking up the rest from reference TRBV19 and TRBJ1-1 gives the full variable domain: DGGITQSPKYLFRKEGQNVTLSCEQNLNHDAMYWYRQDPGQGLRLIYYSQIVNDFQKGDIAEGYSVSREKKESFPLTVTSAQKNPTAFYLCASSRGDEAFFGQGTRLTVV.

This clone was detected only once. The chain recombines TRBV27 with TRBJ1-3, with TRBD1 matching over 10 bases. CDR3 length: 15 residues. V lost 6 bases to trimming and J lost 0 bases; unmatched junction nucleotides: 2. Germline lookup yields CDR1 MNHEY and CDR2 SMNVEV (reference sequence). CDR3: CASSRQGASGNTIYF. Here the CDR3 DNA reads TGTGCCAGCAGCAGACAGGGGGCCTCTGGAAACACCATATATTTT.